The 27 T cell receptor beta chains in this list originate from one sample, sequenced in a study of cytomegalovirus exposure and HLA in healthy donors. 60 Vbeta and 13 Jbeta primers were used in PCR. Profiling relied on immunoSEQ multiplex PCR, and the TCRdb table lists in-frame clones only, not all of them. The repertoire includes some 87,000 clones, more than 55% of them detected once, and 4.5% to 5.5% sits in the top ten. Sequencing was performed on PBMCs. These receptors were obtained from a woman in her 30s in good health and CMV-seropositive.

CDR3 loop: CASLKGQEIDTQYF. CDR3 DNA: TGTGCCAGCTTAAAGGGACAGGAGATCGATACGCAGTATTTT. The chain carries TRBV21-1 and TRBJ2-3; the D call in the table, TRBD1, was not verified against the DNA. TRBV21-1 is tagged as a pseudogene. This CDR3 spans 14 amino acids.

The J gene is TRBJ1-1, the V gene TRBV5-1; unclear D gene. Trimming removed 0 bases at V and 4 bases at J, with 7 bases between. The CDR3 sequence is 13 residues long. Germline loops: CDR1 SGHRS, CDR2 YFSETQ. CDR3 sequence reads: CASSLDGGTEAFF. In DNA form, the CDR3 reads TGCGCCAGCAGCTTGGACGGAGGCACTGAAGCTTTCTTT.

The chain recombines TRBV5-4 with TRBJ1-3; no definite D call. CDR1 is SGHNT and CDR2 is YYREEE in the germline V gene (reference sequence). This CDR3 comprises 15 residues. V gave up 1 base and J gave up 0 bases, with 8 bases separating them. CDR3 coding DNA: TGTGCCAGCAGCTTGAACCAACTCTCTGGAAACACCATATATTTT. Translated: CASSLNQLSGNTIYF.

Only a few counts were recorded for this clone. The chain is built from TRBV6-1 and TRBJ2-1, with D perhaps matching TRBD2 (5 bases). Deletions cut 4 bases from V and 2 bases from J, with 12 bases between. CDR1 MNHNS and CDR2 SASEGT come from the germline V gene. This CDR3 is 15 amino acids long. For the CDR3, the DNA is TGTGCCAGCAGTGGGAGTAGCGCGGCCTACAATGAGCAGTTCTTC. Residues: CASSGSSAAYNEQFF.

The V and J genes are TRBV4-1 and TRBJ2-5; 13 nucleotides align to TRBD2. Per germline, CDR1 MGHRA and CDR2 YSYEKL. The CDR3 consists of 17 residues. V shed 6 bases, J shed 3 bases, and the junction held 10 bases outside the gene matches. CDR3 in DNA: TGCGCCAGCAGTCTCTTAGGCGGGACTAGCGGGGAAGAGACCCAGTACTTC. Residues: CASSLLGGTSGEETQYF.

This chain links TRBV2 with TRBJ1-2; D gene unclear. Germline lookup yields CDR1 SNHLY and CDR2 FYNNEI. CDR3 size: 13 residues. V lost 1 base and J lost 3, with 6 bases in between. CDR3 sequence: CASSEVADYGYTF. The CDR3 DNA is TGTGCCAGCAGTGAAGTGGCAGACTATGGCTACACCTTC.

V and J are TRBV6-1 and TRBJ1-1; TRBD1 agrees at 11 bases. This CDR3 spans 15 amino acids. The germline CDR1 and CDR2 sequences are MNHNS and SASEGT. The ends lost 7 bases at V and 5 bases at J; junction bases unmatched: 9. The CDR3 DNA reads as TGTGCCAGCATAAGGACAGGGGGCGTAGGAACTGAAGCTTTCTTT. Its translation is CASIRTGGVGTEAFF.

A word on this clone: The same CDR3 arises from other DNA sequences in this sample as well. The CDR3 reads CASRVGDSLNEKLFF. CDR3 bases: TGCGCCAGCAGAGTGGGGGACAGCCTGAATGAAAAACTGTTTTTT. This rearrangement joins TRBV5-1 to TRBJ1-4, with 7 bases lining up with TRBD1. The germline CDR1 and CDR2 sequences are SGHRS and YFSETQ. J gave up 5 bases and V 5 bases, and 9 bases lay outside the gene matches. The CDR3 runs to 15 residues. The variable domain in full, with the rest retrieved from reference TRBV5-1 and TRBJ1-4, is KAGVTQTPRYLIKTRGQQVTLSCSPISGHRSVSWYQQTPGQGLQFLFEYFSETQRNKGNFPGRFSGRQFSNSRSEMNVSTLELGDSALYLCASRVGDSLNEKLFFGSGTQLSVL.

The CDR3 DNA reads as TGTGCCACCAGCAGAGACAGGGCTGGATCCTACGAGCAGTACTTC. Its translation: CATSRDRAGSYEQYF. The chain recombines TRBV15 with TRBJ2-7; a weak D match, TRBD1 (5 bases). Trimming removed 0 bases from V and 1 base from J, with 10 bases in between. The V gene's germline CDR1 is LNHNV and CDR2 YYDKDF (reference sequence). CDR3 size: 15 residues. The full variable domain, completed using reference TRBV15 and TRBJ2-7, is DAMVIQNPRYQVTQFGKPVTLSCSQTLNHNVMYWYQQKSSQAPKLLFHYYDKDFNNEADTPDNFQSRRPNTSFCFLDIRSPGLGDTAMYLCATSRDRAGSYEQYFGPGTRLTVT.

A remark on this clone: One end of the junction varies from germline; a read error may be responsible. The V call is TRBV27, the J call TRBJ1-2, with 9 bases aligning to TRBD1. The CDR3 spans 14 residues. CDR1 MNHEY and CDR2 SMNVEV come from the germline V gene (reference sequence). The CDR3 is CASRSTGGFGGYPF. DNA of the CDR3: TGTGCCAGCAGATCGACAGGGGGGTTTGGAGGCTACCCCTTC.

The V call is TRBV9, the J call TRBJ2-1; D might be TRBD2 (7 bases). The V end lost 7 bases, the J end lost 6 bases, and 20 bases lay between the germline ends. CDR1 and CDR2 (germline): SGDLS, YYNGEE. The CDR3 totals 15 residues. CDR3 sequence reads: CASSRGGAGGNEQFF. Here the CDR3 DNA reads TGTGCCAGCTCCCGAGGGGGGGCAGGAGGCAATGAGCAGTTCTTC.

The chain carries TRBV30 and TRBJ1-5; D unresolved. This CDR3 region has 14 residues. CDR1 and CDR2 from the germline V gene are GTSNPN and SVGIG (reference sequence). V gave up 1 base and J gave up 3 bases, with 10 bases separating them. CDR3 in amino acids: CAWSGETNNQPQHF. The CDR3 DNA sequence: TGTGCCTGGAGTGGGGAGACCAACAATCAGCCCCAGCATTTT.

The rearrangement uses TRBV19 and TRBJ1-4, with D perhaps TRBD1 (5 bases). The CDR3 spans 14 residues. Germline CDR1 and CDR2: LNHDA and SQIVND (reference sequence). V shed 7 bases and J shed 7 bases, with 16 bases lying between them. For the CDR3, the DNA is TGTGCCAGTACAGGGAAACGTCAAGGTGAAAAACTGTTTTTT. The encoded protein is CASTGKRQGEKLFF. Filled out from reference TRBV19 and TRBJ1-4, the complete variable domain reads DGGITQSPKYLFRKEGQNVTLSCEQNLNHDAMYWYRQDPGQGLRLIYYSQIVNDFQKGDIAEGYSVSREKKESFPLTVTSAQKNPTAFYLCASTGKRQGEKLFFGSGTQLSVL.

The CDR3 region has the DNA TGTGCCAGCAGCCCGACAGGGCAGGAGGGTCAGCCCCAGCATTTT. Translation gives CASSPTGQEGQPQHF. The chain is built from TRBV7-6 and TRBJ1-5, with 7 bases matching TRBD1. V lost 5 bases and J lost 6; bases outside the gene matches: 10. Germline V lookup: CDR1 SGHVS, CDR2 FNYEAQ. The CDR3 runs 15 residues.

This chain uses TRBV5-1 with TRBJ2-3; D is perhaps TRBD2 (6 bases). This CDR3 is 15 amino acids long. The germline V gene encodes CDR1 SGHRS and CDR2 YFSETQ. Deletions cut 4 bases from V and 2 bases from J, with 14 bases between. The CDR3 reads CASSLTGLITDTQYF. The DNA of the CDR3 is TGCGCCAGCAGCCTGACGGGACTCATCACAGATACGCAGTATTTT.

The chain has TRBV10-3 and TRBJ2-1, with 8 bases aligning to TRBD1. V gave up 9 bases and J gave up 8 bases; unmatched junction bases: 9. The CDR3 spans 13 residues. Germline values: CDR1 ENHRY, CDR2 SYGVKD. CDR3 sequence: CAIRDRLGDEQFF. CDR3 coding DNA: TGTGCCATTCGGGACAGGCTAGGTGATGAGCAGTTCTTC.

The chain recombines TRBV5-4 with TRBJ2-3, with 8 bases fitting TRBD1. This CDR3 has 15 amino acids. J lost 1 base, V lost 5 bases, and 6 bases had no gene match. Germline loops: CDR1 SGHNT, CDR2 YYREEE (reference sequence). CDR3 region: CASRPLTGGTDTQYF. The CDR3 bases are TGTGCCAGCAGACCTCTGACAGGGGGCACAGATACGCAGTATTTT.

The gene calls are TRBV27 and TRBJ1-2; 8 positions agree with TRBD1. The CDR3 totals 13 residues. Germline loops: CDR1 MNHEY, CDR2 SMNVEV (reference sequence). V gave up 5 bases and J gave up 4 bases; unmatched junction bases: 3. The CDR3 sequence is CASSPTGVYGYTF. In DNA, the CDR3 is TGTGCCAGCAGTCCGACAGGGGTCTATGGCTACACCTTC.

Written as DNA, the CDR3 is TGCGCCAGCAGCTTGGACAGAACCAAGACTGAAGCTTTCTTT. This encodes CASSLDRTKTEAFF. The chain uses TRBV5-1 and TRBJ1-1; D remains unclear. The CDR3 length is 14 residues. Trimming cost V 0 bases and J 5 bases, with 11 bases left between them. Per germline, CDR1 SGHRS and CDR2 YFSETQ.

This sequence joins TRBV2 and TRBJ2-7; possible D gene TRBD2, 6 bases. The CDR3 runs 14 residues. With 5 bases removed from V and 4 bases from J, the gap between germline ends came to 15 bases. CDR1 and CDR2 (germline): SNHLY, FYNNEI. The CDR3 loop is CASSWLAGPYEQYF. The DNA for the CDR3 is TGTGCCAGCAGTTGGCTGGCGGGGCCGTACGAGCAGTACTTC. Complete variable domain (other parts from reference TRBV2 and TRBJ2-7): EPEVTQTPSHQVTQMGQEVILRCVPISNHLYFYWYRQILGQKVEFLVSFYNNEISEKSEIFDDQFSVERPDGSNFTLKIRSTKLEDSAMYFCASSWLAGPYEQYFGPGTRLTVT.

This clone appeared a few times. V and J are TRBV7-2 and TRBJ1-1; maybe TRBD1 (5 bases). The V and J ends lost 5 bases and 3 bases respectively, with 13 bases between them. CDR1 and CDR2 (germline): SGHTA, FQGNSA. The CDR3 consists of 14 residues. The CDR3 bases are TGTGCCAGCAGCCCGTTCAGGGAGGACACTGAAGCTTTCTTT. As protein: CASSPFREDTEAFF.

As DNA, the CDR3 is TGTGCCAGCAGCCCTGCGGGGGGACCCTACGAGCAGTACTTC. Translated: CASSPAGGPYEQYF. The V and J genes are TRBV6-4 and TRBJ2-7; 8 bases fit TRBD2. CDR1 and CDR2 from the germline V gene are MRHNA and SNTAGT. After removal of 6 bases from V and 2 bases from J, the junction contained 6 bases not matched to a gene. There are 14 residues in the CDR3.

The table lists this clone with a count of one. This chain's CDR3 is CAWSASGNQPQHF. Written as DNA, the CDR3 is TGTGCCTGGAGTGCCTCAGGCAATCAGCCCCAGCATTTT. The genes are TRBV30 and TRBJ1-5; D not certain. The length of the CDR3 is 13 residues. Germline assignment: CDR1 GTSNPN and CDR2 SVGIG (reference sequence). V was trimmed by 1 base and J by 2 bases, leaving 6 bases between them.

The gene calls are TRBV12-5 and TRBJ2-1; 8 nucleotides line up with TRBD2. Germline assignment: CDR1 LGHNT and CDR2 FRNRAP. Trimming took 7 bases from V and 0 from J; bases not matched to a gene: 11. CDR3 size: 17 residues. Here the CDR3 reads CASATGGGRASYNEQFF. The CDR3 DNA is TGTGCTAGTGCAACCGGGGGGGGACGCGCCTCCTACAATGAGCAGTTCTTC.

The chain combines TRBV28 with TRBJ1-6; D is perhaps TRBD1 (6 bases). The V end was cut by 7 bases, the J end by 9 bases, with 16 bases between. The CDR3 sequence is 14 residues long. CDR1 is MDHEN and CDR2 is SYDVKM in the germline V gene. The CDR3 loop reads CASTPSQGASPLHF. CDR3 bases: TGTGCCAGCACACCTTCACAGGGTGCTTCACCCCTCCACTTT.

V and J are TRBV29-1 and TRBJ2-1; 7 bases fit TRBD1. The CDR3 sequence is 14 residues long. Germline values: CDR1 SQVTM, CDR2 ANQGSEA. With 6 bases clipped from V and 1 base from J, the junction kept 6 bases outside the gene matches. The DNA of the CDR3 is TGCAGCGTACGACGACAGGGATCCTACAATGAGCAGTTCTTC. This translates into CSVRRQGSYNEQFF.

CDR3 region: CSVERGYEQYF. In nucleotides, the CDR3 is TGCAGCGTGGAAAGGGGGTACGAGCAGTACTTC. The V call is TRBV29-1, the J call TRBJ2-7; weak D call: TRBD1 (6 bases). This CDR3 is built from 11 residues. Germline values: CDR1 SQVTM, CDR2 ANQGSEA. Deletions cut 6 bases from V and 4 bases from J, with 10 bases between.